The sequence of this T cell receptor beta chain was determined in a study of regulatory T cells in long-lasting Graves disease. Regarding the study as a whole: It was in persistent disease that TRBV28, TRBJ1-2 and TRBJ2-5 were favored. TCR diversity in persistent Graves' patients was below that of newly diagnosed ones.

The time point was: persistent/refractory GD, antithyroid drugs over 5 years with positive TRAb. Preparation of the TCR library used RNA extracted from PBMCs. Patients met American Thyroid Association criteria for Graves' disease. V dropped 6 bases and J dropped 6; count of bases not matched to a gene: 4. Germline lookup yields CDR1 MNHNS and CDR2 SASEGT. This CDR3 is 15 amino acids long. Sequencing libraries for TCR beta were prepared with iRepertoire HTBI primers and Arm-PCR of CDR3 regions. In the authors' workflow: Identification yielded around 64 TRBV and about 15 TRBJ segments across samples. TCRdb independently ran MiXCR on the multiplex PCR reads; one entry per CDR3 protein. For this entry, the V and J calls and clone size follow TCRdb and not the study's own pipeline. The data show about 470,000 distinct CDR3 sequences, more than 20% seen once. This clonotype appeared a few times. Antigen unknown.

The chain joins TRBV6-1 to TRBJ1-6; 11 bases agree with TRBD1. The origin of this receptor is a female donor with Graves disease. The sequences come from peripheral blood mononuclear cells (PBMCs), collected when the disease was refractory, from a patient treated with antithyroid drugs. The CDR3 DNA is TGTGCCAGCAGACCGGACAGGGGGCTTAATTCACCCCTCCACTTT. Its translation is CASRPDRGLNSPLHF.